The sequence of this TCR beta chain was determined in a study of Ad26.COV2.S vaccination and SARS-CoV-2 variants. TCRdb keeps only in-frame clones here, not all; method: immunoSEQ multiplex PCR. In the table there are 440,000 or so clones, 92% of which are singletons. Treatment given: roughly 18 received Ad26.COV2.S at low or high dose, single or two shots; roughly five received placebo; per-sample allocation not given. Collection of the samples took place on day 63 after the first injection of vaccine or placebo. An adult aged 18-55 years in Boston served as the donor. Per the germline V gene, CDR1 is LNHDA and CDR2 is SQIVND (reference sequence). The CDR3 length is 16 residues. Between the trimmed V and J ends, which lost 3 bases and 3 bases, there was a span of 15 bases. Study-level results: Reported findings describe substantial breadth in spike-specific CD8+ and CD4+ T cell responses following vaccination. The placebo group had lower spike-specific TCR breadth than the vaccine recipients did.

Concerning this clone: Its target is not known.

This clonotype was sampled from a person aged 18-60 years who received the Ad26.COV2.S COVID-19 vaccine or a placebo. V is TRBV19 and J is TRBJ1-5, with D perhaps TRBD1 (5 bases). Sequencing was performed on peripheral blood, taken in a trial of Ad26.COV2.S vaccine versus placebo. CDR3 in amino acids: CASSMKGALPNQPQHF. The CDR3 DNA follows: TGTGCCAGTAGTATGAAAGGGGCGTTGCCCAATCAGCCCCAGCATTTT. Complete variable domain (other parts from reference TRBV19 and TRBJ1-5): DGGITQSPKYLFRKEGQNVTLSCEQNLNHDAMYWYRQDPGQGLRLIYYSQIVNDFQKGDIAEGYSVSREKKESFPLTVTSAQKNPTAFYLCASSMKGALPNQPQHFGDGTRLSIL.